This is a list of T cell receptor beta chains from one sample in a study of cytomegalovirus exposure and HLA in healthy donors. The data were produced by immunoSEQ multiplex PCR, yet TCRdb's version contains in-frame clones alone and is incomplete. The table includes some 140,000 clones, 70% to 85% detected once. The sequenced sample consisted of PBMCs. The source of these receptors is a man younger than 45 in good health and CMV-seropositive. The CDR3 runs from the conserved cysteine through the conserved F or W. The D gene is left open where the match is weak. Clone size is stated in some rows and not others, as once, few, many or a class when expanded.

j_gene	abundance	d_gene	v_gene	CDR3aa	CDR3nt
TRBJ2-5	NA	TRBD2	TRBV5-1	CASSLSTGGTETQYF	TGCGCCAGCAGCCTGAGCACGGGAGGTACAGAGACCCAGTACTTC
TRBJ2-3	NA	TRBD1	TRBV6-1	CASSDRHRGWAGIDTQYF	TGTGCCAGCAGTGACCGCCACAGGGGATGGGCAGGGATAGATACGCAGTATTTT
TRBJ2-7	NA	NA	TRBV7-8	CASSLRGGGTDRLYEQYF	TGTGCCAGCAGCTTACGCGGAGGAGGAACTGACAGGCTCTACGAGCAGTACTTC
TRBJ1-5	NA	TRBD1	TRBV6-1	CASMNNRGDQPQHF	TGTGCCAGCATGAATAACAGGGGGGATCAGCCCCAGCATTTT
TRBJ1-1	NA	NA	TRBV6-5	CASSELLNTEAFF	TGTGCCAGCAGTGAACTATTGAACACTGAAGCTTTCTTT
TRBJ1-5	NA	NA	TRBV19	CASSIVTGGFQPQHF	TGTGCCAGTAGTATAGTGACAGGAGGTTTTCAGCCCCAGCATTTT
TRBJ2-2	many	TRBD1	TRBV19	CASSIRAARQGLFF	TGTGCCAGTAGTATTCGGGCCGCACGACAGGGGCTGTTTTTT
TRBJ1-6	NA	TRBD1	TRBV5-1	CASSGQGAGNSPLHF	TGCGCCAGCAGCGGACAGGGGGCGGGTAATTCACCCCTCCACTTT
TRBJ2-1	NA	TRBD1	TRBV10-3	CAISRTGGDGNEQFF	TGTGCCATCAGCCGGACAGGGGGGGACGGCAATGAGCAGTTCTTC
TRBJ2-7	NA	NA	TRBV4-2	CASSQGQQGYEQYF	TGTGCCAGCAGCCAAGGGCAACAGGGCTACGAGCAGTACTTC
TRBJ1-1	NA	TRBD1	TRBV4-1	CASRLQGAEGTEAFF	TGCGCCAGCAGGCTCCAGGGGGCTGAGGGCACTGAAGCTTTCTTT
TRBJ1-1	NA	NA	TRBV5-4	CASSMSTGNTEAFF	TGTGCCAGCAGCATGTCGACAGGGAACACTGAAGCTTTCTTT
TRBJ2-2	NA	TRBD2	TRBV5-1	CASSRTSLNTGELFF	TGCGCCAGCAGCCGGACTAGCCTTAACACCGGGGAGCTGTTTTTT
TRBJ2-3	once	TRBD2	TRBV10-3	CAISESLLSGGLGGDTQYF	TGTGCCATCAGTGAGTCTCTATTGAGCGGGGGCCTAGGGGGAGATACGCAGTATTTT
TRBJ2-7	NA	TRBD1	TRBV11-2	CASSSRDRASHEQYF	TGTGCCAGCAGCTCACGGGACAGGGCGTCCCACGAGCAGTACTTC
TRBJ1-1	NA	NA	TRBV30	CAIPGADEAFF	TGTGCCATCCCAGGGGCAGATGAAGCTTTCTTT
TRBJ1-2	NA	TRBD1	TRBV29-1	CSVGPGGNYGYTF	TGCAGCGTTGGGCCAGGGGGGAACTATGGCTACACCTTC
TRBJ1-4	NA	TRBD1	TRBV30	CAWSTGQGLGTNEKLFF	TGTGCCTGGAGTACAGGACAGGGATTGGGCACTAATGAAAAACTGTTTTTT
TRBJ2-7	NA	TRBD2	TRBV7-2	CASSYLAGGYEQYF	TGTGCCAGCAGCTATCTAGCGGGGGGGTACGAGCAGTACTTC
TRBJ1-2	NA	NA	TRBV27	CASSFVPGPGTNYGYTF	TGTGCCAGCAGTTTCGTACCAGGGCCTGGAACTAACTATGGCTACACCTTC
TRBJ2-5	NA	TRBD2	TRBV6-6	CASSYNGGQETQYF	TGTGCCAGCAGTTACAACGGGGGGCAAGAGACCCAGTACTTC
TRBJ2-5	NA	TRBD2	TRBV5-1	CASGTSGSSRETQYF	TGCGCCAGCGGAACTAGCGGGAGTTCCAGAGAGACCCAGTACTTC
TRBJ2-3	few	TRBD1	TRBV4-2	CASSPRTGDADTQYF	TGTGCCAGCAGCCCAAGGACAGGGGACGCAGATACGCAGTATTTT
TRBJ2-5	NA	TRBD1	TRBV6-5	CASKGQAGGKTQYF	TGTGCCAGCAAGGGACAGGCCGGAGGGAAGACCCAGTACTTC
TRBJ2-5	NA	TRBD2	TRBV9	CASSVGPGGAETQYF	TGTGCCAGCAGCGTAGGCCCGGGAGGGGCAGAGACCCAGTACTTC
TRBJ2-7	NA	TRBD2	TRBV27	CASSSYGRGTSPSYEQYF	TGTGCCAGCAGTTCCTATGGCCGGGGGACTAGTCCGTCCTACGAGCAGTACTTC
TRBJ2-1	NA	TRBD2	TRBV19	CASTPGSGGPPAGQFF	TGTGCCAGTACCCCGGGCAGCGGGGGGCCCCCTGCTGGGCAGTTCTTC
TRBJ2-2	NA	TRBD2	TRBV19	CASSIASGGPAGELFF	TGTGCCAGTAGTATCGCTAGCGGGGGCCCCGCCGGGGAGCTGTTTTTT
TRBJ2-1	NA	TRBD2	TRBV11-2	CASSLSGAPLNEQFF	TGTGCCAGCAGCTTAAGCGGGGCCCCTTTGAATGAGCAGTTCTTC
TRBJ1-1	NA	NA	TRBV30	CAWRGALNTEAFF	TGTGCCTGGAGGGGGGCCCTGAACACTGAAGCTTTCTTT
TRBJ2-7	once	NA	TRBV6-1	CASSEFLHEQYF	TGTGCCAGCAGTGAATTTCTCCACGAGCAGTACTTC
TRBJ1-2	NA	NA	TRBV15	CATSRPLQGNYGYTF	TGTGCCACCAGCAGGCCCCTACAGGGTAACTATGGCTACACCTTC
TRBJ2-5	NA	TRBD2	TRBV7-3	CASSSGTSGYQETQYF	TGTGCCAGCAGCTCTGGGACTAGCGGGTACCAAGAGACCCAGTACTTC
TRBJ2-7	few	TRBD2	TRBV10-1	CASSDRLAGDQYF	TGCGCCAGCAGTGATCGGCTAGCGGGAGATCAGTACTTC
TRBJ1-2	NA	NA	TRBV10-3	CAISPGTPYYTF	TGTGCCATCAGCCCGGGGACACCTTACTACACCTTC
TRBJ2-1	NA	TRBD2	TRBV7-3	CASSSKRGDSYNEQFF	TGTGCCAGCAGCTCCAAGCGGGGGGACTCCTACAATGAGCAGTTCTTC
TRBJ2-2	NA	NA	TRBV9	CASSVVGGRELGELFF	TGTGCCAGCAGCGTAGTCGGGGGGCGAGAACTCGGGGAGCTGTTTTTT
TRBJ1-5	NA	NA	TRBV29-1	CSVAQGNQPQHF	TGCAGCGTTGCACAGGGCAATCAGCCCCAGCATTTT
TRBJ2-7	few	NA	TRBV2	CASTVVGGRNEQYF	TGTGCCAGCACTGTCGTCGGGGGGCGGAACGAGCAGTACTTC
TRBJ1-2	NA	TRBD1	TRBV7-2	CASSLGQGIVYGYTF	TGTGCCAGCAGCTTGGGACAGGGAATAGTCTATGGCTACACCTTC
TRBJ2-2	NA	NA	TRBV7-2	CASSPQGRKNTGELFF	TGTGCCAGCAGCCCCCAGGGGCGGAAGAACACCGGGGAGCTGTTTTTT
TRBJ1-1	NA	TRBD1	TRBV19	CASRDRPNTEAFF	TGTGCCAGCCGGGACAGGCCGAACACTGAAGCTTTCTTT
TRBJ1-4	once	NA	TRBV4-2	CASSRREGNEKLFF	TGTGCCAGCAGCCGCCGAGAGGGTAATGAAAAACTGTTTTTT
TRBJ2-5	NA	NA	TRBV5-4	CASSLPSYQETQYF	TGTGCCAGCAGCTTGCCTTCGTACCAAGAGACCCAGTACTTC
TRBJ1-5	NA	NA	TRBV11-2	CASSRDTNQPQHF	TGTGCCAGCAGCCGGGACACCAATCAGCCCCAGCATTTT
TRBJ1-6	NA	NA	TRBV6-5	CASSYLGTSNSPLHF	TGTGCCAGCAGTTATCTAGGGACAAGTAATTCACCCCTCCACTTT
TRBJ2-2	once	TRBD1	TRBV7-2	CASSTTGVTGELFF	TGTGCCAGCAGCACGACAGGGGTCACCGGGGAGCTGTTTTTT
TRBJ1-2	few	NA	TRBV2	CASSEGGYGYTF	TGTGCCAGCAGCGAGGGCGGCTATGGCTACACCTTC
TRBJ2-1	NA	NA	TRBV21-1	CATPGGDNEQFF	TGTGCCACTCCGGGGGGCGACAATGAGCAGTTCTTC
TRBJ1-2	NA	NA	TRBV2	CASTEGQGRSNYGYTF	TGTGCCAGCACCGAAGGGCAGGGCCGCTCTAACTATGGCTACACCTTC
TRBJ1-5	NA	TRBD1	TRBV30	CAWSVTGVFANQPQHF	TGTGCCTGGAGTGTCACAGGGGTCTTCGCCAATCAGCCCCAGCATTTT
TRBJ2-1	NA	NA	TRBV5-1	CASSLVAASYNEQFF	TGCGCCAGCAGCTTGGTAGCCGCCTCCTACAATGAGCAGTTCTTC
TRBJ2-7	NA	NA	TRBV2	CASTKGISYEQYF	TGTGCCAGCACTAAGGGGATATCCTACGAGCAGTACTTC
TRBJ2-7	NA	TRBD1	TRBV5-1	CASSLFGTGDSYEQYF	TGCGCCAGCAGCTTGTTCGGGACAGGGGACTCCTACGAGCAGTACTTC
TRBJ1-2	NA	NA	TRBV5-1	CASRFGTNYGYTF	TGCGCCAGCAGATTCGGGACTAACTATGGCTACACCTTC
TRBJ2-1	NA	NA	TRBV2	CASNEGPNEQFF	TGTGCCAGCAATGAGGGGCCCAATGAGCAGTTCTTC
TRBJ1-1	once	NA	TRBV19	CASSASLGRVTEAFF	TGTGCCAGTAGTGCCTCACTAGGTAGGGTCACTGAAGCTTTCTTT
TRBJ1-2	few	NA	TRBV5-6	CASSLAAGANYGYTF	TGTGCCAGCAGCTTGGCCGCAGGGGCTAACTATGGCTACACCTTC
TRBJ1-2	NA	NA	TRBV4-2	CASSQDSGPDLYGYTF	TGTGCCAGCAGCCAAGATTCAGGGCCGGACCTCTATGGCTACACCTTC